These T cell receptor beta chains were read from a single sample in a study of T cell repertoires in cytomegalovirus infection. One entry per CDR3 protein, called by TCRdb with MiXCR from the reads. The table includes about 230,000 distinct CDR3 sequences, 22% detected once. Sequencing was carried out using CD8+ T cells from PBMCs. The receptors were sampled from a human donor in good health (CMV status not recorded). Some clones in this sample may be carry-over from other donors' samples. The conserved cysteine and the conserved F or W are not part of the CDR3 here. D genes are given only for firm matches.

TRBJ2-1	TRBV18	NA	ASSPRTADNYNEQF
TRBJ2-2	TRBV15	NA	ATSRGSGADTGELF
TRBJ1-3	TRBV7-6	NA	ASSLAEISGNTIY
TRBJ2-3	TRBV2	NA	ASRGDNTDTQY
TRBJ2-3	TRBV7-8	NA	ASMGDTQY
TRBJ1-2	TRBV10-3	NA	AISEPRDYGYT
TRBJ2-1	TRBV15	TRBD2	ATSGGTSGGRYNEQF
TRBJ1-1	TRBV7-9	NA	ASSPIVQEEAF
TRBJ2-1	TRBV19	NA	ASQSGLNEQF
TRBJ2-7	TRBV28	NA	ASSSAASYEQY
TRBJ2-2	TRBV11-3	NA	ASSLRGAVDGELF
TRBJ1-1	TRBV5-1	NA	ASSEGSEAF
TRBJ2-1	TRBV6-5	NA	ASRIFDEQF
TRBJ1-5	TRBV12-5	NA	ASGLVPGEAQH
TRBJ2-5	TRBV12-3/TRBV12-4	TRBD1	ASSLEQGVGTQY
TRBJ1-5	TRBV5-6	TRBD1	ASSLGGAGQPQH
TRBJ2-2	TRBV11-2	NA	ASSLASTVNGELF
TRBJ2-7	TRBV28	NA	ASRALDSQSSYEQY
TRBJ1-2	TRBV29-1	NA	SVVGQGNYGYT
TRBJ2-3	TRBV3-1	TRBD2	ASSQGIAGALSDGQY
TRBJ2-2	TRBV5-4	TRBD1	ASSTRQGPNTGELF
TRBJ2-7	TRBV2	NA	ASSVSRDLSYEQY
TRBJ1-1	TRBV5-4	NA	ASSLETGEAF
TRBJ2-5	TRBV4-1	NA	ASSQVDSETQY
TRBJ1-5	TRBV7-2	NA	ASSLGPGYQPQH
TRBJ2-3	TRBV6-1	TRBD2	ASSYSPTSGGSTDTQY
TRBJ2-1	TRBV7-9	TRBD2	ASSSEGRGGGNEQF
TRBJ1-5	TRBV7-7	TRBD1	ASSSGQGGAQGDSNQPQH
TRBJ1-1	TRBV27	NA	ASSPSALQYTEAF
TRBJ1-1	TRBV20-1	NA	SAIPGPKLNTEAF
TRBJ1-2	TRBV28	NA	ASSTPGTDYGYT
TRBJ2-1	TRBV7-9	NA	ASSWQGTNYNEQF
TRBJ1-2	TRBV12-3/TRBV12-4	NA	ASSSGVSGYT
TRBJ2-7	TRBV28	TRBD1	ASSSFGTVGSYEQY
TRBJ1-5	TRBV6-2/TRBV6-3	TRBD1	ASSHRTGSNQPQH
TRBJ1-6	TRBV5-5	NA	ASSFGTGSPLH
TRBJ1-5	TRBV7-8	NA	ASSLQGTQPQH
TRBJ2-7	TRBV12-5	TRBD2	ASGSLAVEQY
TRBJ2-7	TRBV3-1	NA	ASSIGDTYEQY
TRBJ2-2	TRBV12-3/TRBV12-4	NA	ASRSDGELF
TRBJ2-5	TRBV29-1	NA	SVEPLFQEEETQY
TRBJ2-1	TRBV27	NA	ASRGLPGHEQF
TRBJ1-1	TRBV2	NA	ASSPLGGGTEAF
TRBJ2-2	TRBV12-3/TRBV12-4	NA	ASSQGLVAGELF
TRBJ2-7	TRBV19	TRBD2	ASSAGLASSYEQY
TRBJ1-1	TRBV5-6	NA	ASRDAMNTEAF
TRBJ1-1	TRBV19	NA	ASSIARGLNTEAF
TRBJ1-5	TRBV4-1	NA	ASSPSLQGSSNQPQH
TRBJ2-7	TRBV7-9	NA	ASSSPGVTHEQY
TRBJ2-1	TRBV6-6	NA	ASSYSHLRGYNEQF
TRBJ2-1	TRBV11-1	NA	ASSLGGSSNEQF
TRBJ1-1	TRBV12-3/TRBV12-4	NA	ASSSGTGEAF